This TCR beta chain was observed in a study of TIL therapy for anti-PD-1-resistant metastatic lung cancer. Study-wide background: Tumors carried a median approximately 1.6 non-synonymous mutations per megabase. Study results and limitations: The cohort had more treatment-naive, never-smoker and oncogene-addicted patients than typical.

As to time point: pre-treatment sample, taken before nivolumab and TIL therapy. Sequencing used immunoSEQ v3. Survey-level samples got around 2.1 million read pairs; deep-level samples got about 5-6.5 million. Here immunoSEQ multiplex PCR was the method, and the copy in TCRdb shows in-frame clones only, minus some. The sample lists 50,000 or so clones; around three quarters were seen once. To note about this clone: Antigen unknown.

Sample: blood, taken at baseline. The sequence came from a woman between 30 and 85 years old with non-small cell lung cancer.

CDR3: CAWSDGTSATDTQYF. For the CDR3, the DNA is TGTGCCTGGAGTGACGGGACTAGCGCCACAGATACGCAGTATTTT. This sequence joins TRBV30 and TRBJ2-3, with 10 bases fitting TRBD2. CDR1 and CDR2 (germline): GTSNPN, SVGIG (reference sequence). This CDR3 comprises 15 residues. The V segment lost 1 base and the J segment 2 bases; nucleotides outside the gene matches: 3.